The sequence of this T cell receptor beta chain was determined in a study of T cell clones after liver transplantation (dated by TCRdb to the late 2010s). Context from the whole study: Samples were obtained from ITN030ST, a randomized trial in which withdrawal of immunosuppression was attempted within 2 years of liver transplantation. The study cohort included 8 liver transplant recipients, of whom 3 were classified as tolerant and 5 as non-tolerant. Donor-reactive T cell clones were identified using TCRbeta sequencing after a pre-transplant mixed lymphocyte reaction and were then followed in post-transplant blood. Three of the eight recipients were HCV-positive; the others were transplanted for non-autoimmune, non-viral indications. As an antigen-independent comparator for donor-reactive sequences, third party-reactive TCRbeta sequences were also identified from pre-transplant MLRs. To count as tolerant, a recipient had to stay completely off immunosuppression for at least one year without liver enzymes climbing beyond twice the upper limit of normal. Blood samples were collected pre-transplant, pre-randomization before withdrawal, and post-randomization after either full withdrawal or failed withdrawal. No induction therapy was given to the subjects, and standard immunosuppression was administered until randomization at 12-24 months post-transplant.

The germline V gene (reference sequence) supplies CDR1 LNHNV and CDR2 YYDKDF. Clipping removes 4 bases from V and 2 bases from J, with 5 as the unmatched junction base count. CDR3 length: 17 amino acids, cysteine to phenylalanine. Left in the record is the CDR3 DNA by itself, 51 bases read in frame from the first base. High-throughput TCRbeta CDR3 sequencing of frozen genomic DNA was performed by immunoSEQ, with PCR amplification, mapping, bias correction and internal controls included. From the authors' description of their analysis: Productive rearrangements were kept, and unique TCRbeta sequences were defined by CDR3 nucleotide sequence plus V and J gene. For a sequence to be called donor-reactive, it needed a frequency of at least 0.01% and at least 5-fold expansion in CFSE-low cells compared with unstimulated pre-transplant cells. To ensure at least 90% detection power, minimum frequency thresholds were set for each subject based on that subject's lowest-template unstimulated sample. Jensen-Shannon divergence between the top 1000 TCRbeta sequences post- versus pre-transplant served as the measure of repertoire turnover. Changes in detection of donor-reactive sequences were assessed with two-sided Fisher's exact tests. What TCRdb holds here is the immuneACCESS table cut down to in-frame rearrangements. Part of the clones is not present; checked against another copy, under half of the missing clones reflect an unresolved V gene, and the others are unexplained. V and J calls and clone size come straight from that table; D and trimming were deduced from the DNA. The sample table lists roughly 97,000 clones, 75% to 85% of them with a count of one. The ten largest clones represent 0.85% to 1% of the sample.

The count of this clone is one. Its antigen is not yet known. No base quality information exists; no much larger clone differs at one position. On the study overall, not on this receptor specifically: Because no allograft tissue specimens were available, donor-reactive T cells may have migrated into the graft instead of being deleted. In two subjects, low numbers of available donor cells limited the measurable donor-reactive repertoire. In most of the 8 subjects, regardless of tolerance or HCV status, circulating donor-reactive CD4 TCRbeta sequences dropped significantly post-transplant. The conclusions were preliminary, being limited by small, heterogeneous patient numbers and by non-standardized post-transplant time points. The decline in donor-reactive sequences exceeded the decline in third party-reactive sequences, suggesting partial antigen-specific deletion that was unrelated to withdrawal success. Once repertoire turnover was taken into account, donor-reactive detection showed a significant reduction for CD4 in 7 of 8 subjects and for CD8 in 8 of 8.

The time point label on this specimen signifies: pre-transplant. Unstimulated PBMCs, after thawing, were stained for CD3, CD4 and CD8 and then FACS-sorted into CD3+CD4+ and CD3+CD8+ populations. Each of the 8 studied subjects was randomized to immunosuppression withdrawal. The Qiagen DNeasy Blood and Tissue Kit was used for genomic DNA isolation. The sequence was obtained from a human donor who received a liver transplant. The rearrangement joined TRBV15 to TRBJ2-6, and TRBD1 aligns with 10 junction nucleotides. Source: CD4+ T cells from blood, taken before liver transplant. CDR3 region: CATSMGQGSAGANVLTF. Here is the DNA: TGTGCCACCAGCATGGGACAGGGGTCAGCTGGGGCCAACGTCCTGACTTTC.